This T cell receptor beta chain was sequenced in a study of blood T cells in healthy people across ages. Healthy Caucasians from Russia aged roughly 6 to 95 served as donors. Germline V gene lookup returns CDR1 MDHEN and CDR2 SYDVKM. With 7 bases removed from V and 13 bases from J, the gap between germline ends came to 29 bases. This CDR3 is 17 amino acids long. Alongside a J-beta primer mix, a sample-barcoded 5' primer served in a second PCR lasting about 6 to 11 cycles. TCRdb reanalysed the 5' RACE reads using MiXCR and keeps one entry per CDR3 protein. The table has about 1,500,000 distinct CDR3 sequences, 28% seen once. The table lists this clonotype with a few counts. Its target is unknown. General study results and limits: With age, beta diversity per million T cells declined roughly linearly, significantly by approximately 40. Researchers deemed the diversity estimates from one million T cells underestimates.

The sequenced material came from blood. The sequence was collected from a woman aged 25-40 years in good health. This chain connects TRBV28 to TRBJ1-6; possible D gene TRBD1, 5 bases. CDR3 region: CASNLTPGRQPRGPLHF. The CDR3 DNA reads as TGTGCCAGCAACCTAACTCCTGGACGGCAGCCAAGGGGTCCCCTCCACTTT.